Sequencing of this TCR beta chain was carried out in a study of blood T cell repertoires in COVID-19. Background on the study: T cells, B-cell-depleted T cells, or PBMCs supplied cDNA or gDNA.

The authors' processing: Counts of nucleated cells, estimated from reference gene primer amplification, were obtained. TCRdb's copy holds only in-frame clones and misses some; the assay was immunoSEQ multiplex PCR. V and J calls and clone size are given by that table; D and trimming were obtained from the DNA. The sample holds around 450,000 clones, around 90% seen once. This CDR3 is 16 amino acids long. The V end was cut by 0 bases, the J end by 6 bases, with 16 bases between. Germline V CDR1 and CDR2: LGHDT, YNNKEL (reference sequence). Clinical history as reported by participants underpinned cohort assignment. Before being deemed recovered, Cohort 3 donors had two negative PCRs, clearance, or symptom resolution.

V and J are TRBV3-1 (or the pseudogene TRBV3-2) and TRBJ2-3; D unclear. Source material: PBMCs or T cells enriched from blood (not recorded which). The sequence was collected from a woman aged 18-29 years who had recovered from COVID-19. CDR3 sequence: CASSQDSASRADTQYF. The CDR3 coding sequence is TGTGCCAGCAGCCAAGATTCCGCCTCTCGCGCGGATACGCAGTATTTT.